This entry lists 26 T cell receptor beta chains sequenced from one sample in a study of blood T cell repertoires in COVID-19. The protocol was immunoSEQ multiplex PCR, while the TCRdb copy is restricted to in-frame clones and leaves out a portion. Among roughly 150,000 clones, over 70% were seen once, and the ten largest hold about 19%. The source material was peripheral blood. All receptors come from a woman between 70 and 85 years old who had recovered from COVID-19.

The chain links TRBV6-6 to TRBJ1-2; 7 positions match TRBD1. The CDR3 has 13 amino acids. CDR1 is MNHNY, CDR2 SVGAGI, per germline (reference sequence). With 2 bases clipped from V and 8 bases from J, the junction kept 5 bases outside the gene matches. The CDR3 region is CASSYGQGDGYTF. CDR3 DNA: TGTGCCAGCAGTTACGGCCAGGGGGACGGCTACACCTTC.

The rearrangement uses TRBV3-1 (or the pseudogene TRBV3-2) and TRBJ1-1; 12 nucleotides align to TRBD1. After removal of 0 bases from V and 7 bases from J, the junction contained 12 bases not matched to a gene. The germline gives CDR1 LGHDT, CDR2 YNNKEL (reference sequence). There are 18 residues in the CDR3. The CDR3 region is CASSQDWGQGALAGEAFF. The DNA of the CDR3 is TGTGCCAGCAGCCAAGATTGGGGACAGGGGGCCCTTGCGGGTGAAGCTTTCTTT.

This clone has only one observation. The chain employs TRBV5-1 and TRBJ2-5; 10 bases fit TRBD2. Germline CDR1 is SGHRS and CDR2 is YFSETQ. Trimming cost V 3 bases and J 1 base; bases outside gene matches: 6. The CDR3 spans 16 residues. In nucleotides, the CDR3 is TGCGCCAGCAGCTGGAGCGGGGGGGCCATCCAAGAGACCCAGTACTTC. Translated: CASSWSGGAIQETQYF.

This clone was observed once. The chain's CDR3 is CASGRTHTEAFF. The CDR3 DNA reads as TGTGCCAGCGGACGGACACACACTGAAGCTTTCTTT. The V and J genes are TRBV11-1 and TRBJ1-1, with D maybe TRBD1 (5 bases). CDR1 is SGHAT and CDR2 is FQDESV in the germline V gene (reference sequence). Deletions cut 8 bases from V and 3 bases from J, with 10 bases between. The CDR3 spans 12 residues. Full variable domain (outside the CDR3, taken from reference TRBV11-1 and TRBJ1-1): EAEVAQSPRYKITEKSQAVAFWCDPISGHATLYWYRQILGQGPELLVQFQDESVVDDSQLPKDRFSAERLKGVDSTLKIQPAELGDSAMYLCASGRTHTEAFFGQGTRLTVV.

V usage is TRBV25-1 and J usage is TRBJ2-1; 8 bases line up with TRBD1. V was clipped by 5 bases and J by 4 bases; unmatched bases: 16. The germline gives CDR1 MGHDK, CDR2 SYGVNS. The CDR3 consists of 18 residues. CDR3 coding DNA: TGTGCCAGCAGTACCCGCCATGCAGGGGGCAGCAGGTACAATGAGCAGTTCTTC. Translated, it gives CASSTRHAGGSRYNEQFF.

This chain uses TRBV15 with TRBJ2-3, with 8 positions matching TRBD1. Trimming took 0 bases from V and 14 from J; bases not matched to a gene: 7. The CDR3 has 13 amino acids. CDR1 is LNHNV and CDR2 is YYDKDF in the germline V gene (reference sequence). CDR3 protein: CATSRDVAGQGYF. In DNA, the CDR3 is TGTGCCACCAGCAGAGATGTGGCAGGACAGGGGTATTTT.

The genes are TRBV6-5 and TRBJ1-2, with 8 nucleotides matching TRBD1. Trimming cost V 5 bases and J 5 bases; bases outside gene matches: 4. The CDR3 has 13 amino acids. Germline CDR1 reads MNHEY; CDR2 reads SVGAGI. CDR3 sequence reads: CASSRDRIYGYTF. The CDR3 nucleotides read TGTGCCAGCAGTCGGGACAGGATATATGGCTACACCTTC.

The gene calls are TRBV6-2 or TRBV6-3 and TRBJ2-1; TRBD2 aligns across 11 bases. Losses at the gene ends were 2 bases for V and 3 bases for J; bases not matched to a gene: 3. The CDR3 sequence is 16 residues long. From germline, CDR1 is MNHEY and CDR2 SVGEGT. The DNA of the CDR3 is TGTGCCAGCAGTTACCTACTAGCGGGAGACTACAATGAGCAGTTCTTC. The encoded protein is CASSYLLAGDYNEQFF.

The V and J genes are TRBV5-4 and TRBJ2-4; possibly TRBD2 for D (5 bases). The CDR3 runs to 14 residues. In germline, CDR1 is SGHNT, CDR2 YYREEE (reference sequence). Trimming shortened V by 4 bases and J by 6 bases, and 14 bases separated the two germline ends. The CDR3 here is CASSPEGLGNIQYF. CDR3 in DNA: TGTGCCAGCAGCCCCGAGGGCCTGGGAAACATTCAGTACTTC.

V is TRBV5-1 and J is TRBJ2-3, with 12 bases matching TRBD2. Germline loops: CDR1 SGHRS, CDR2 YFSETQ. Unmatched junction bases numbered 5, after V lost 0 bases and J lost 0 bases. The length of the CDR3 is 18 residues. The CDR3 loop is CASSLGLAGGPSTDTQYF. CDR3 DNA sequence: TGCGCCAGCAGCTTGGGGCTAGCGGGGGGGCCGAGCACAGATACGCAGTATTTT.

This clone was detected ten times or more. CDR3 nucleotides: TGTGCCAGCAGTTACCGGGGACTAGCGGGACGGGATGAGCAGTTCTTC. Translation gives CASSYRGLAGRDEQFF. The chain has TRBV6-5 and TRBJ2-1, with 13 bases identical to TRBD2. The ends lost 2 bases at V and 8 bases at J; junction bases unmatched: 6. The CDR3 has 16 amino acids. Germline lookup yields CDR1 MNHEY and CDR2 SVGAGI.

This chain links TRBV7-9 with TRBJ2-6, with D perhaps matching TRBD1 (5 bases). This CDR3 is built from 16 residues. The ends were cut back, 4 bases at V and 2 bases at J, with 12 bases in the middle. Germline-derived CDR1 and CDR2 are SEHNR and FQNEAQ (reference sequence). CDR3 DNA sequence: TGTGCCAGCAGCTCTAGAGTGGGGCCTGGGGCCAACGTCCTGACTTTC. Translated, it gives CASSSRVGPGANVLTF.

The chain carries TRBV2 and TRBJ1-2; D not certain. The CDR3 extends over 14 amino acids. Germline values: CDR1 SNHLY, CDR2 FYNNEI. Deletions cut 1 base from V and 3 bases from J, with 9 bases between. For the CDR3, the DNA is TGTGCCAGCAGTGAAGTCACGGCGGACTATGGCTACACCTTC. It yields the protein CASSEVTADYGYTF.

The chain has TRBV28 and TRBJ1-4; 8 positions agree with TRBD1. V was pared by 0 bases and J by 7 bases, with 10 bases of the junction left unmatched. In germline, CDR1 is MDHEN, CDR2 SYDVKM. The CDR3 is made up of 17 amino acids. The CDR3 is CASSLWGADRAIEKLFF. CDR3 coding DNA: TGTGCCAGCAGTTTATGGGGGGCGGACAGGGCCATTGAAAAACTGTTTTTT.

This rearrangement joins TRBV29-1 to TRBJ2-1, with 10 bases matching TRBD2. Germline CDR1 SQVTM, CDR2 ANQGSEA. With 6 bases clipped from V and 5 bases from J, the junction kept 22 bases outside the gene matches. The CDR3 length is 19 residues. The CDR3 sequence is CSVRTLGSSGSERDNEQFF. As DNA, the CDR3 is TGCAGCGTCCGCACCCTCGGGTCTAGCGGGAGCGAGAGGGACAATGAGCAGTTCTTC.

V gene TRBV5-4 combines with J gene TRBJ1-4; a weak D match, TRBD1 (5 bases). CDR3 length: 13 residues. Germline V gives CDR1 SGHNT, CDR2 YYREEE (reference sequence). V was clipped by 6 bases and J by 3 bases, with 9 bases between them. The CDR3, as DNA: TGTGCCAGCAACGACAGACCTAATGAAAAACTGTTTTTT. Its protein product is CASNDRPNEKLFF.

The chain carries TRBV18 and TRBJ2-1; TRBD2 aligns across 9 bases. The germline CDR1 and CDR2 sequences are KGHSH and LQKENI. Unmatched junction bases numbered 6, after V lost 5 bases and J lost 4 bases. The CDR3 is made up of 15 amino acids. As DNA, the CDR3 is TGTGCCAGCTCATCGGGACTAGCCTTATACAATGAGCAGTTCTTC. This gives the protein CASSSGLALYNEQFF.

V usage is TRBV3-1 (or the pseudogene TRBV3-2) and J usage is TRBJ2-1; D is undetermined. V was clipped by 0 bases and J by 8 bases, with 5 bases between them. The CDR3 spans 12 residues. Germline assignment: CDR1 LGHDT and CDR2 YNNKEL (reference sequence). The CDR3 loop reads CASSQEAHEQFF. Here the CDR3 DNA reads TGTGCCAGCAGCCAAGAGGCCCATGAGCAGTTCTTC.

V gene TRBV5-1 combines with J gene TRBJ1-3; possibly TRBD1 for D (6 bases). The CDR3 spans 15 residues. Germline loops: CDR1 SGHRS, CDR2 YFSETQ. The V end was cut by 4 bases, the J end by 8 bases, with 19 bases between. In DNA form, the CDR3 reads TGCGCCAGCAGCCCGGGGGGCGGCCTGTGGGACACCATATATTTT. This codes for CASSPGGGLWDTIYF.

The gene calls are TRBV7-2 and TRBJ2-7; 12 nucleotides agree with TRBD2. The CDR3 sequence is 16 residues long. The V and J ends lost 0 bases and 5 bases, in that order; junction bases with no gene match: 5. In germline, CDR1 is SGHTA, CDR2 FQGNSA. CDR3 sequence: CASSLALLAGGDEQYF. The CDR3 DNA is TGTGCCAGCAGCTTAGCCCTTCTAGCGGGAGGGGACGAGCAGTACTTC.

The chain employs TRBV5-4 and TRBJ1-2; perhaps TRBD1 as D (6 bases). Per germline, CDR1 SGHNT and CDR2 YYREEE (reference sequence). Trimming cost V 3 bases and J 4 bases, with 10 bases left between them. The CDR3 contains 13 residues. The CDR3 sequence is CASSWGGGYGYTF. CDR3 coding DNA: TGTGCCAGCAGCTGGGGGGGCGGCTATGGCTACACCTTC.

This sequence joins TRBV30 and TRBJ1-6, with a tentative D call TRBD1 (5 bases). The CDR3 has 14 residues. Per germline, CDR1 GTSNPN and CDR2 SVGIG (reference sequence). V gave up 3 bases and J gave up 9 bases, with 15 bases separating them. CDR3 protein: CAWSAPGVGSPLHF. DNA of the CDR3: TGTGCCTGGAGCGCCCCGGGGGTGGGTTCACCCCTCCACTTT.

The rearrangement uses TRBV29-1 and TRBJ2-1, with TRBD1 as a possible D gene (5 bases). Deletions cut 7 bases from V and 6 bases from J, with 16 bases between. Germline V gene data show CDR1 as SQVTM and CDR2 as ANQGSEA. The CDR3 is 13 residues long. The CDR3 region is CSESPWGGNEQFF. For the CDR3, the DNA is TGCAGCGAATCCCCATGGGGCGGCAATGAGCAGTTCTTC.

This chain links TRBV6-5 with TRBJ2-6; possible D gene TRBD2, 5 bases. Germline CDR1 MNHEY, CDR2 SVGAGI. This CDR3 has 15 residues. V lost 6 bases and J 0 bases, leaving 9 bases between the germline ends. The DNA of the CDR3 is TGTGCCAGCAGGGACTTTCGCTCTGGGGCCAACGTCCTGACTTTC. It specifies CASRDFRSGANVLTF.

This clone appeared a single time. V usage is TRBV6-6 and J usage is TRBJ1-5; 10 bases fit TRBD1. After removal of 6 bases from V and 3 bases from J, the junction contained 5 bases not matched to a gene. This CDR3 is built from 15 residues. Germline V lookup: CDR1 MNHNY, CDR2 SVGAGI (reference sequence). The CDR3 DNA reads as TGTGCCAGCAGCCCGGGACAGGGGCACAATCAGCCCCAGCATTTT. Translated: CASSPGQGHNQPQHF.

The table lists this clone with a count of one. This chain joins TRBV7-9 and TRBJ1-2; no clear D gene. CDR3 size: 13 residues. V lost 5 bases and J 3 bases, leaving 10 bases between the germline ends. Germline lookup yields CDR1 SEHNR and CDR2 FQNEAQ (reference sequence). The CDR3: CASSPMRDYGYTF. CDR3 bases: TGTGCCAGCAGCCCGATGAGAGACTATGGCTACACCTTC.